This T cell receptor beta chain was identified in a study of blood T cell repertoires in COVID-19. Looking at the study overall: Whether acute or convalescent, the COVID-19 samples came from the United States, Italy and Spain.

Assay: immunoSEQ multiplex PCR; the TCRdb copy retains only in-frame clones and omits some. The table lists about 300,000 clones, approximately 89% of them singletons. Seattle participants joined during active infection and were tracked over time. Germline lookup yields CDR1 KGHSH and CDR2 LQKENI. The CDR3 runs to 18 residues. V lost 2 bases, J lost 1 base, and 6 bases stayed unmatched. The TCR originated in a woman aged 25 to 39 with COVID-19, enrolled during active disease. V gene TRBV18 combines with J gene TRBJ2-6, with 9 bases identical to TRBD1. The material sequenced was peripheral blood. The DNA for the CDR3 is TGTGCCAGCTCACCATATGGGACAGGGAGTTCTGGGGCCAACGTCCTGACTTTC. It translates to CASSPYGTGSSGANVLTF.